The 13 T cell receptor beta chains reported below all come from one sample, sequenced in a study of low-dose radiotherapy and immunotherapy resistance in tumors. Time point given: before trial treatment. TRAV- and TRBV-specific primers were used for first-strand cDNA, which covered alpha and beta chains. PCR amplification of the TCRs was performed with Phusion for 20 PCR cycles, and it relied on a constant-region primer together with a V-primer adapter. TCRdb reprocessed the reads via MiXCR and lists one record per CDR3 protein. The table shows some 39,000 distinct CDR3 sequences, with around a third occurring only once. This specimen consisted of PBMCs, obtained before treatment. The receptor set was obtained from a male donor with gallbladder cancer.

V usage is TRBV27 and J usage is TRBJ2-7; 10 nucleotides align to TRBD1. Looked up from germline, CDR1 is MNHEY and CDR2 is SMNVEV (reference sequence). After removal of 2 bases from V and 4 bases from J, the junction contained 14 bases not matched to a gene. The length of the CDR3 is 18 residues. The CDR3 sequence: CASSLPPGQGLLQYEQYF. For the CDR3, the DNA is TGTGCCAGCAGTTTACCCCCGGGACAGGGGTTGCTACAGTACGAGCAGTACTTC.

The V call is TRBV28, the J call TRBJ2-1; the match to TRBD2 covers 9 bases. V shed 7 bases and J 6 bases; nucleotides not matched to a gene: 16. Germline values: CDR1 MDHEN, CDR2 SYDVKM. The CDR3 sequence is 17 residues long. CDR3 residues: CASKVSSGALGPNEQFF. For the CDR3, the DNA is TGTGCCAGCAAAGTTTCTAGCGGGGCCCTGGGTCCCAATGAGCAGTTCTTC.

Points on this clonotype: A far larger clone is a single base away, which makes a read error likely. The chain carries TRBV6-6 and TRBJ2-7; maybe TRBD2 (5 bases). Germline CDR1 reads MNHNY; CDR2 reads SVGAGI (reference sequence). The CDR3 totals 13 residues. Trimming took 7 bases from V and 7 from J, leaving 17 bases between them. CDR3 sequence: CASKVGAYNEQYF. DNA of the CDR3: TGTGCCAGCAAGGTGGGAGCCTACAATGAGCAGTACTTC.

The V gene is TRBV12-3 or TRBV12-4, the J gene TRBJ2-3; 11 bases agree with TRBD2. This CDR3 is 15 amino acids long. V shed 5 bases and J 1 base; nucleotides not matched to a gene: 2. CDR3 in DNA: TGTGCCAGCAGTACTAGCGGGAGCCGCACAGATACGCAGTATTTT. It codes for CASSTSGSRTDTQYF.

This clonotype came up a few times. In DNA form, the CDR3 reads TGTGCCAGGATTAACAGGGGCCCCCTGAGGTCCTACGAGCAGTACTTC. Protein sequence: CARINRGPLRSYEQYF. This chain connects TRBV21-1 to TRBJ2-7; whether TRBD1, the table's D call, matches the DNA was not checked. TRBV21-1 is reported as a pseudogene. The CDR3 loop spans 16 amino acids.

Notes on this clonotype: Given a far larger clone just one base away, this is likely a sequencing read error. This chain uses TRBV5-4 with TRBJ1-3; 8 bases agree with TRBD1. CDR3 size: 16 residues. V was pared by 7 bases and J by 0 bases, with 9 bases of the junction left unmatched. CDR1 and CDR2 (germline): SGHNT, YYREEE (reference sequence). The chain's CDR3 is CASGQDRAASGNTIYF. CDR3 DNA sequence: TGTGCCAGCGGCCAGGACAGGGCCGCCTCTGGAAACACCATATATTTT.

This clonotype was found many times. CDR3 sequence: CSVAPGQGGDTQYF. The CDR3 DNA reads TGCAGCGTCGCCCCGGGACAGGGGGGAGATACGCAGTATTTT. The chain joins TRBV29-1 to TRBJ2-3, with 11 nucleotides matching TRBD1. The CDR3 covers 14 residues. V lost 6 bases and J lost 5; bases outside the gene matches: 7. CDR1 is SQVTM and CDR2 is ANQGSEA in the germline V gene.

This clonotype appeared many times. CDR3 amino acids: CASRPSLPGTGGFEQYF. CDR3 DNA sequence: TGCGCCAGCAGACCAAGCCTACCCGGGACAGGGGGCTTCGAGCAGTACTTC. This sequence joins TRBV4-1 and TRBJ2-7, with 12 bases lining up with TRBD1. V dropped 6 bases and J dropped 6; count of bases not matched to a gene: 15. The CDR3 is made up of 17 amino acids. The germline gives CDR1 MGHRA, CDR2 YSYEKL.

This clonotype appeared many times. V is TRBV4-1 and J is TRBJ1-5; D ambiguous. The ends were cut back, 1 base at V and 0 bases at J, with 13 bases in the middle. Germline CDR1 is MGHRA and CDR2 is YSYEKL. This CDR3 is 17 amino acids long. The DNA for the CDR3 is TGCGCCAGCAGCCAAGGTAGGCGTGGCGATAGCAATCAGCCCCAGCATTTT. It encodes CASSQGRRGDSNQPQHF.

This clonotype was recorded many times. V is TRBV11-2 and J is TRBJ2-4; the match to TRBD2 covers 11 bases. Germline V gene lookup returns CDR1 SGHAT and CDR2 FQNNGV. This CDR3 region has 18 residues. V trimming: 1 base; J trimming: 5 bases; junction bases outside the gene matches: 10. The DNA of the CDR3 is TGTGCCAGCAGCTTAGGGCTAGCGGGAGGTTTGTCGGAAAACATTCAGTACTTC. The encoded protein is CASSLGLAGGLSENIQYF.

The chain links TRBV28 to TRBJ1-3; 9 positions agree with TRBD1. The germline V gene has CDR1 MDHEN and CDR2 SYDVKM. This CDR3 contains 15 residues. The trim removed 6 bases at V and 8 bases at J, leaving 11 bases unmatched. The CDR3 here is CASRETNRGRDTIYF. As DNA, the CDR3 is TGTGCCAGCAGGGAAACAAACAGGGGGCGCGACACCATATATTTT.

There are many counts of this clonotype. The chain joins TRBV2 to TRBJ1-4, with TRBD1 identical over 7 bases. The germline gives CDR1 SNHLY, CDR2 FYNNEI. CDR3 length: 14 residues. V lost 6 bases, J lost 4 bases, and 5 bases stayed unmatched. The CDR3 is CASRITGVNEKLFF. In nucleotides, the CDR3 is TGTGCCAGCAGGATCACAGGGGTTAATGAAAAACTGTTTTTT.

This clonotype occurred many times. V usage is TRBV20-1 and J usage is TRBJ2-2; D is perhaps TRBD1 (6 bases). With 0 bases removed from V and 9 bases from J, the gap between germline ends came to 17 bases. This CDR3 has 15 residues. CDR1 and CDR2 from the germline V gene are DFQATT and SNEGSKA (reference sequence). In nucleotides, the CDR3 is TGCAGTGCTAGAGATAGGTTTACAGGGCAAAGGGAGCTGTTTTTT. Protein product: CSARDRFTGQRELFF.